The TCR beta chain under discussion was sequenced for a study of T-cell reconstitution after alpha-beta-depleted transplantation in children. This CDR3 spans 15 amino acids. Trimming at V came to 6 bases and at J to 6 bases, leaving 9 bases not matched to a gene. From germline, CDR1 is MDHEN and CDR2 SYDVKM. General observations from the study: The origin of alpha-beta T cells about two months after transplant was reportedly several hundred expanded graft clones.

This clonotype has at least ten counts. What it recognizes is unknown. The authors prepared the TCRbeta library with unique molecular identifiers. TCRdb reprocessed the PCR reads via MiXCR and lists one record per CDR3 protein. The sample shows hundreds of thousands of distinct CDR3 sequences, 9.5% to 13% of them seen only once. V gene TRBV28 combines with J gene TRBJ2-3; 10 bases line up with TRBD2. The sample here was PBMCs, taken before TCRalphabeta/CD19-depleted stem cell transplant. The receptor was isolated from a child in the first two years of life with acute myeloid leukemia, due to receive a stem cell transplant. The CDR3 nucleotides are TGTGCCAGCAGCTACGGGACTAGCGAAGGGGATACGCAGTATTTT. Protein sequence: CASSYGTSEGDTQYF.